These 17 T cell receptor beta chains came from one sample sequenced in a study of blood T cell repertoires in COVID-19. Clones were sequenced by immunoSEQ multiplex PCR, and TCRdb holds only the in-frame ones, with some missing. The sample records about 200,000 clones, 65% to 90% being singletons. The sequenced material came from PBMCs or T cells enriched from blood (not recorded which). These receptor sequences come from a woman between 25 and 40 years old who had been exposed to COVID-19.

This chain's CDR3 is CASSLLFGAGNTIYF. In nucleotides, the CDR3 is TGTGCCAGCAGCTTACTGTTCGGGGCTGGAAACACCATATATTTT. The chain uses TRBV11-2 and TRBJ1-3, with D unresolved. There are 15 residues in the CDR3. V lost 2 bases to trimming and J lost 2 bases, with 10 bases between them. Germline-derived CDR1 and CDR2 are SGHAT and FQNNGV. Using reference TRBV11-2 and TRBJ1-3 for the parts outside the CDR3, the full variable domain is EAGVAQSPRYKIIEKRQSVAFWCNPISGHATLYWYQQILGQGPKLLIQFQNNGVVDDSQLPKDRFSAERLKGVDSTLKIQPAKLEDSAVYLCASSLLFGAGNTIYFGEGSWLTVV.

This chain uses TRBV10-3 with TRBJ2-3; D is perhaps TRBD1 (6 bases). V lost 6 bases and J lost 3, with 16 bases in between. Per the germline V gene, CDR1 is ENHRY and CDR2 is SYGVKD. The CDR3 runs 15 residues. In nucleotides, the CDR3 is TGTGCCATCAGGTCACAGGGTGGGGTGACAGATACGCAGTATTTT. This translates into CAIRSQGGVTDTQYF.

The V and J genes are TRBV10-3 and TRBJ2-7, with TRBD2 matching 10 bases. CDR1 and CDR2 from the germline V gene are ENHRY and SYGVKD. J lost 2 bases, V lost 10 bases, and 8 bases had no gene match. This CDR3 is built from 14 residues. DNA for the CDR3: TGTGCCAGCCGCAATAGCGGGGGGACCTACGAGCAGTACTTC. This encodes CASRNSGGTYEQYF.

The rearrangement uses TRBV2 and TRBJ2-3; 7 nucleotides agree with TRBD2. The CDR3 loop spans 15 amino acids. Germline-derived CDR1 and CDR2 are SNHLY and FYNNEI. V shed 8 bases and J 3 bases; nucleotides not matched to a gene: 11. CDR3 amino acids: CASCPSGIPTDTQYF. The CDR3 DNA reads TGTGCCAGCTGTCCTAGCGGAATACCAACAGATACGCAGTATTTT.

The V and J genes are TRBV5-1 and TRBJ2-4; TRBD1 agrees at 7 bases. V shed 0 bases, J shed 1 base, and the junction held 16 bases outside the gene matches. The CDR3 has 20 amino acids. Germline V lookup: CDR1 SGHRS, CDR2 YFSETQ. The CDR3 sequence: CASSLVRDSGRVGAKNIQYF. The CDR3 bases are TGCGCCAGCAGCTTGGTCCGGGACAGTGGGCGGGTCGGGGCCAAAAACATTCAGTACTTC.

This clone was recorded only once. The rearrangement links TRBV2 to TRBJ1-6, with 9 bases matching TRBD1. Germline values: CDR1 SNHLY, CDR2 FYNNEI. The CDR3 is 19 amino acids. V lost 0 bases and J lost 9; bases outside the gene matches: 15. DNA of the CDR3: TGTGCCAGCAGTGAAGCGCTCAAGGAGGTCTGGGACAGGGCTTCACCCCTCCACTTT. It codes for CASSEALKEVWDRASPLHF.

The chain links TRBV5-4 to TRBJ2-5; TRBD2 aligns across 14 bases. V shed 2 bases, J shed 1 base, and the junction held 1 base outside the gene matches. This CDR3 is built from 16 residues. CDR1 is SGHNT and CDR2 is YYREEE in the germline V gene (reference sequence). For the CDR3, the DNA is TGTGCCAGCAGCTTCGGACTAGCGGGGGGCCAAGAGACCCAGTACTTC. This codes for CASSFGLAGGQETQYF.

This clone was seen a handful of times. This chain links TRBV29-1 with TRBJ1-2, with TRBD1 identical over 8 bases. The V gene's germline CDR1 is SQVTM and CDR2 ANQGSEA. This CDR3 region has 13 residues. V lost 5 bases to trimming and J lost 8 bases; unmatched junction nucleotides: 10. This CDR3 reads CSVQAGGVEGYTF. For the CDR3, the DNA is TGCAGCGTTCAGGCAGGGGGCGTAGAGGGCTACACCTTC.

The chain recombines TRBV24-1 with TRBJ1-2; 10 nucleotides match TRBD1. After removal of 7 bases from V and 7 bases from J, the junction contained 2 bases not matched to a gene. From germline, CDR1 is KGHDR and CDR2 SFDVKD. The CDR3 sequence is 12 residues long. The CDR3 nucleotides are TGTGCCACCAGCGGACAGGGGGTTGGCTACACCTTC. Protein product: CATSGQGVGYTF.

The chain uses TRBV20-1 and TRBJ1-1; unclear D gene. The CDR3 has 14 amino acids. Germline-derived CDR1 and CDR2 are DFQATT and SNEGSKA (reference sequence). V lost 3 bases, J lost 6 bases, and 17 bases lay in between. In DNA, the CDR3 is TGCAGTGCTAGTGGTGGGAAGGGAGTCGCTGAAGCTTTCTTT. Its protein product is CSASGGKGVAEAFF.

The chain is built from TRBV29-1 and TRBJ1-2; 8 bases map to TRBD1. CDR1 is SQVTM, CDR2 ANQGSEA, per germline. The CDR3 is 15 amino acids. Trimming cost V 8 bases and J 6 bases; bases outside gene matches: 17. CDR3 sequence (DNA): TGCAGCTCCCAAAAAACAGCAGGGGGCGTTGATGGCTACACCTTC. Protein: CSSQKTAGGVDGYTF. The full variable domain, its missing parts supplied by reference TRBV29-1 and TRBJ1-2, is SAVISQKPSRDICQRGTSLTIQCQVDSQVTMMFWYRQQPGQSLTLIATANQGSEATYESGFVIDKFPISRPNLTFSTLTVSNMSPEDSSIYLCSSQKTAGGVDGYTFGSGTRLTVV.

The chain recombines TRBV4-2 with TRBJ2-7; the match to TRBD2 covers 9 bases. The CDR3 length is 18 residues. CDR1 is LGHNA and CDR2 is YNFKEQ in the germline V gene. V lost 1 base, J lost 0 bases, and 10 bases stayed unmatched. This CDR3 is CASSQGVSGGESSYEQYF. CDR3 in DNA: TGTGCCAGCAGCCAAGGGGTTAGCGGGGGCGAGAGCTCCTACGAGCAGTACTTC.

This clone was seen a single time. This sequence joins TRBV19 and TRBJ2-7; a weak D match, TRBD2 (6 bases). Between the trimmed V and J ends, which lost 7 bases and 0 bases, there was a span of 10 bases. The CDR3 runs 13 residues. The germline V gene encodes CDR1 LNHDA and CDR2 SQIVND (reference sequence). CDR3 amino acids: CASNGGYSYEQYF. CDR3 in DNA: TGTGCCAGTAACGGGGGATACTCCTACGAGCAGTACTTC.

This CDR3 reads CASSPTGLGGQETQYF. The CDR3 DNA follows: TGTGCCAGCAGCCCTACAGGGTTAGGTGGGCAAGAGACCCAGTACTTC. The chain couples TRBV6-6 to TRBJ2-5, with TRBD1 as a possible D gene (6 bases). Trimming left V 6 bases short and J 2 bases short, with 19 bases between. The CDR3 covers 16 residues. CDR1 and CDR2 from the germline V gene are MNHNY and SVGAGI (reference sequence).

The chain recombines TRBV5-1 with TRBJ2-1, with a possible D match to TRBD1 (6 bases). Deletions cut 3 bases from V and 0 bases from J, with 10 bases between. Germline loops: CDR1 SGHRS, CDR2 YFSETQ. CDR3 size: 15 residues. The CDR3: CASSYGTLSYNEQFF. As DNA, the CDR3 is TGCGCCAGCAGCTACGGGACACTCTCCTACAATGAGCAGTTCTTC.

The rearrangement uses TRBV3-1 (or the pseudogene TRBV3-2) and TRBJ2-1; D remains ambiguous. The CDR3 is 14 residues long. Germline V gives CDR1 LGHDT, CDR2 YNNKEL (reference sequence). Trimming removed 3 bases from V and 3 bases from J, with 9 bases in between. CDR3 residues: CASSHPPGYNEQFF. The CDR3 bases are TGTGCCAGCAGCCATCCCCCCGGCTACAATGAGCAGTTCTTC.

The chain has TRBV2 and TRBJ1-1; TRBD1 matches at 7 bases. The CDR3 contains 12 residues. Trimming removed 6 bases from V and 10 bases from J; junction bases left unmatched: 8. Germline assignment: CDR1 SNHLY and CDR2 FYNNEI. This chain's CDR3 is CASRADRVAAFF. Written as DNA, the CDR3 is TGTGCCAGCAGAGCCGACAGGGTCGCAGCTTTCTTT. The variable domain in full, with the rest retrieved from reference TRBV2 and TRBJ1-1, is EPEVTQTPSHQVTQMGQEVILRCVPISNHLYFYWYRQILGQKVEFLVSFYNNEISEKSEIFDDQFSVERPDGSNFTLKIRSTKLEDSAMYFCASRADRVAAFFGQGTRLTVV.